This T cell receptor beta chain was recorded in a study of T-cell memory formation after mild COVID-19. This clonotype turned up a few times. Its cognate antigen is unknown. TCRdb re-derived calls from the 5' RACE reads in MiXCR, one entry per CDR3 protein. The profile shows 310,000 or so distinct CDR3 sequences, roughly 15% of them singletons. Study-level results: For contracting clones, CD4+ ones sat mainly in CM and EM, CD8+ in EMRA.

CDR1 and CDR2 (germline): MNHEY, SMNVEV (reference sequence). The V and J ends lost 2 bases and 7 bases, in that order; junction bases with no gene match: 12. The CDR3 is 17 residues long. The genes are TRBV27 and TRBJ1-4, with 8 bases that match TRBD1. This sequence was found in a young man who had mild COVID-19 (a few samples of this study predate the infection). Cell type and time point are not known. Sequenced input: PBMCs or a T cell subset sorted from them (not recorded which). The CDR3 reads CASSLGPGGEPREKLFF. CDR3 sequence (DNA): TGTGCCAGCAGTTTAGGGCCAGGGGGCGAACCACGTGAAAAACTGTTTTTT.